The 19 T cell receptor beta chains below come from one sample, sequenced in a study of shared clonotypes between healthy human individuals. Generated by immunoSEQ multiplex PCR, the TCRdb table keeps only in-frame clones and is missing some. The sample has some 1 million clones, 60% to 80% seen once. The sequenced sample was memory CD4+ T cells sorted from blood. Subset: CD45RA-negative fraction. Receptor source: a man between 18 and 29 years old in good health.

The V and J genes are TRBV19 and TRBJ1-6; 7 bases are shared with TRBD1. V dropped 1 base and J dropped 6; count of bases not matched to a gene: 3. The CDR3 length is 15 residues. CDR1 and CDR2 from the germline V gene are LNHDA and SQIVND (reference sequence). CDR3: CASSIGAGGNSPLHF. CDR3 DNA: TGTGCCAGTAGTATAGGAGCAGGGGGTAATTCACCCCTCCACTTT.

The chain combines TRBV6-5 with TRBJ2-5, with D perhaps matching TRBD2 (6 bases). Trimming removed 5 bases from V and 5 bases from J, with 15 bases in between. The CDR3 totals 14 residues. Germline V CDR1 and CDR2: MNHEY, SVGAGI. The CDR3 region is CASSGDWAAETQYF. In DNA form, the CDR3 reads TGTGCCAGCAGTGGGGACTGGGCGGCGGAGACCCAGTACTTC.

The CDR3 here is CASSSQGPEQYF. The CDR3, as DNA: TGTGCCAGCAGCAGTCAGGGTCCTGAGCAGTACTTC. The rearrangement joins TRBV6-6 to TRBJ2-7; a weak D match, TRBD1 (5 bases). Germline loops: CDR1 MNHNY, CDR2 SVGAGI (reference sequence). The CDR3 spans 12 residues. The V gene lost 6 bases and the J gene lost 7 bases, with 13 bases spanning the gap.

The gene calls are TRBV2 and TRBJ2-7, with 7 nucleotides matching TRBD1. This CDR3 comprises 11 residues. Germline loops: CDR1 SNHLY, CDR2 FYNNEI. The junction had 3 bases not matched to a gene; V was cut back by 2 bases and J by 11 bases. The CDR3 coding sequence is TGTGCCAGCAGTGAAATACAGGGGAAGTACTTC. This encodes CASSEIQGKYF.

In this sample, this clone turned up a few times. Additional DNA sequences in this sample encode the identical CDR3. This chain connects TRBV6-5 to TRBJ1-1; weak D call: TRBD1 (5 bases). The germline CDR1 and CDR2 sequences are MNHEY and SVGAGI. V gave up 1 base and J gave up 4 bases, with 10 bases separating them. The CDR3 is 14 amino acids. The CDR3: CASSYLQGRTEAFF. CDR3 DNA sequence: TGTGCCAGCAGTTACTTGCAGGGCCGCACTGAAGCTTTCTTT.

The chain carries TRBV30 and TRBJ2-1, with 12 bases matching TRBD2. Germline-derived CDR1 and CDR2 are GTSNPN and SVGIG (reference sequence). The CDR3 spans 14 residues. The trim removed 2 bases at V and 7 bases at J, leaving 3 bases unmatched. CDR3 in DNA: TGTGCCTGGAGTCTAGCGGGAGGGTGGAATGAGCAGTTCTTC. Protein: CAWSLAGGWNEQFF.

V gene TRBV11-2 combines with J gene TRBJ2-1, with D hard to call. The V gene's germline CDR1 is SGHAT and CDR2 FQNNGV. V was trimmed by 1 base and J by 5 bases, leaving 6 bases between them. The CDR3 loop spans 13 amino acids. In nucleotides, the CDR3 is TGTGCCAGCAGCTTAGCAACAAACAATGAGCAGTTCTTC. It encodes CASSLATNNEQFF.

This sequence joins TRBV6-1 and TRBJ2-7; D is undetermined. V shed 6 bases and J shed 2 bases, with 11 bases lying between them. This CDR3 has 13 residues. The germline V gene has CDR1 MNHNS and CDR2 SASEGT. The CDR3 loop is CASRAPFTYEQYF. In nucleotides, the CDR3 is TGTGCCAGCAGGGCCCCCTTTACCTACGAGCAGTACTTC.

This clone occurred many times. V usage is TRBV6-1 and J usage is TRBJ1-5; D ambiguous. Deletions cut 6 bases from V and 4 bases from J, with 16 bases between. The CDR3 sequence is 15 residues long. The germline gives CDR1 MNHNS, CDR2 SASEGT. The CDR3: CASSWVGGDNQPQHF. CDR3 nucleotide sequence: TGTGCCAGCAGCTGGGTAGGAGGCGATAATCAGCCCCAGCATTTT.

Only a few counts were recorded for this clone. This chain connects TRBV30 to TRBJ1-4; maybe TRBD1 (5 bases). Looked up from germline, CDR1 is GTSNPN and CDR2 is SVGIG (reference sequence). The CDR3 is 12 residues long. The V and J ends lost 2 bases and 5 bases respectively, with 6 bases between them. In nucleotides, the CDR3 is TGTGCCTGGAGTCCAGGGAATGAAAAACTGTTTTTT. The encoded protein is CAWSPGNEKLFF.

The chain carries TRBV7-2 and TRBJ2-7; 14 bases are a match to TRBD2. CDR3 size: 18 residues. Germline V CDR1 and CDR2: SGHTA, FQGNSA. Trimming removed 1 base from V and 4 bases from J; junction bases left unmatched: 9. The CDR3, as DNA: TGTGCCAGCAGCTTAGGCCGACCGGGACTAGCGGGGGATTACGAGCAGTACTTC. This sequence encodes CASSLGRPGLAGDYEQYF.

This clone was detected only once. The V call is TRBV11-1, the J call TRBJ1-1; D remains unclear. Looked up from germline, CDR1 is SGHAT and CDR2 is FQDESV (reference sequence). Trimming left V 5 bases short and J 1 base short, with 11 bases between. CDR3 length: 14 amino acids. The DNA for the CDR3 is TGTGCCAGCAGCCCATGGTCGGCGAACACTGAAGCTTTCTTT. It codes for CASSPWSANTEAFF.

This clone was counted a single time. The V call is TRBV7-2, the J call TRBJ2-2; the D is unclear. The CDR3 spans 16 residues. Germline CDR1 and CDR2: SGHTA and FQGNSA. The V gene lost 5 bases and the J gene lost 0 bases, with 13 bases spanning the gap. The DNA of the CDR3 is TGTGCCAGCAGCCCGACTTCTATCGCGAACACCGGGGAGCTGTTTTTT. It specifies CASSPTSIANTGELFF.

CDR3 nucleotide sequence: TGTGCCACCAGACGTCAGGGGGGCGTCTGGCAGCCCCAGCATTTT. It is translated as CATRRQGGVWQPQHF. J is TRBJ1-5 and V is TRBV6-1, with 7 bases that match TRBD1. Germline trimming cut 10 bases from V and 7 bases from J; bases unmatched to any gene: 16. This CDR3 comprises 15 residues. CDR1 is MNHNS and CDR2 is SASEGT in the germline V gene.

This clone turned up a few times. This sequence joins TRBV20-1 and TRBJ2-5; no firm D call. Germline V gene data show CDR1 as DFQATT and CDR2 as SNEGSKA (reference sequence). This CDR3 spans 11 amino acids. CDR3 nucleotide sequence: TGCAGCGGCAGGATAGGAGAGACCCAGTACTTC. Protein product: CSGRIGETQYF.

The V call is TRBV18, the J call TRBJ1-4; D is perhaps TRBD1 (6 bases). V was clipped by 3 bases and J by 0 bases, with 8 bases between them. The CDR3 runs 15 residues. Per germline, CDR1 KGHSH and CDR2 LQKENI. This chain's CDR3 is CASSPGQTTNEKLFF. CDR3 in DNA: TGTGCCAGCTCACCGGGACAAACAACTAATGAAAAACTGTTTTTT.

This rearrangement joins TRBV5-4 to TRBJ2-7, with D perhaps matching TRBD1 (5 bases). Trimming left V 0 bases short and J 3 bases short, with 7 bases between. CDR3 length equals 13 residues. CDR1 is SGHNT and CDR2 is YYREEE in the germline V gene (reference sequence). This CDR3 reads CASSLGRDYEQYF. CDR3 nucleotide sequence: TGTGCCAGCAGCTTGGGCAGGGACTACGAGCAGTACTTC.

CDR3 in amino acids: CASSLDSPRDEQFF. Written as DNA, the CDR3 is TGCGCCAGCAGCCTGGACTCCCCACGGGACGAGCAGTTCTTC. This chain uses TRBV5-1 with TRBJ2-1; D is tentatively TRBD1 or TRBD2 (5 bases each). From germline, CDR1 is SGHRS and CDR2 YFSETQ. V was pared by 4 bases and J by 10 bases, with 18 bases between. The CDR3 consists of 14 residues.

The CDR3, as DNA: TGTGCCATCAGTGCCGACAGAACTAATTCACCCCTCCACTTT. Encoded protein: CAISADRTNSPLHF. The chain links TRBV10-3 to TRBJ1-6; tentatively, D is TRBD1 (5 bases). The V gene lost 4 bases and the J gene lost 6 bases, with 10 bases spanning the gap. The CDR3 covers 14 residues. CDR1 is ENHRY and CDR2 is SYGVKD in the germline V gene.